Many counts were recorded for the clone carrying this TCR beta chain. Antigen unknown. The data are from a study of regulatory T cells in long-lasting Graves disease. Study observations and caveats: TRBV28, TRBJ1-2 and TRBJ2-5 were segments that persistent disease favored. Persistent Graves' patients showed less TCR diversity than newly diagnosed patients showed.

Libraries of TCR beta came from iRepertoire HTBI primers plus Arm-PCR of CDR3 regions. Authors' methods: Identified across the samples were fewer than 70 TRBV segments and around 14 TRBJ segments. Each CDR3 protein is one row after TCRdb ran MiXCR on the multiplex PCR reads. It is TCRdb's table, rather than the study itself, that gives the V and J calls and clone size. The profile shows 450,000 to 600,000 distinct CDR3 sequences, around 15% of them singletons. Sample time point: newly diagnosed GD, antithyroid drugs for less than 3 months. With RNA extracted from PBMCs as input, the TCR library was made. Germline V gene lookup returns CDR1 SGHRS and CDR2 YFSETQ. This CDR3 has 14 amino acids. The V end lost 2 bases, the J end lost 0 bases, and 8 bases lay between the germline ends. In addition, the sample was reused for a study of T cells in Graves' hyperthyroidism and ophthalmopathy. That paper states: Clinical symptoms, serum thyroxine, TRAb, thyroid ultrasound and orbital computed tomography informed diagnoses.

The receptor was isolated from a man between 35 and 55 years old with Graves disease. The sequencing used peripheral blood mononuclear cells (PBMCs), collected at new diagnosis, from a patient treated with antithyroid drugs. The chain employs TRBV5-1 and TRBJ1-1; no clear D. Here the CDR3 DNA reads TGCGCCAGCAGCTTAACGTCGCTGAACACTGAAGCTTTCTTT. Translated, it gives CASSLTSLNTEAFF.